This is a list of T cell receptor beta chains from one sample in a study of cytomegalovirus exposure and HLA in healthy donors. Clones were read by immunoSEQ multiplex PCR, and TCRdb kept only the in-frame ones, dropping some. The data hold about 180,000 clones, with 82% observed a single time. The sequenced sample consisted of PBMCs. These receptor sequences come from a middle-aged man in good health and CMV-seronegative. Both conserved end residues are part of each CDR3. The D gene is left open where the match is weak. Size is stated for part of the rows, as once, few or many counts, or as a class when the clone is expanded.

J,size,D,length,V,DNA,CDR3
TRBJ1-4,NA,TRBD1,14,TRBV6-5,TGTGCCAGCAGTGGGGACAGGGGGCGTGAAAAACTGTTTTTT,CASSGDRGREKLFF
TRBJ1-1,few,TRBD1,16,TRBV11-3,TGTGCCAGCAGCTCCAAATTACAGGGGGCCGGCACTGAAGCTTTCTTT,CASSSKLQGAGTEAFF
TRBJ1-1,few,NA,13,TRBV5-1,TGCGCCAGCAGCTCCACCAATCCCCGAGGAGCTTTCTTT,CASSSTNPRGAFF
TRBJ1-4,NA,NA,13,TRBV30,TGTGCCTGGACTGAATCAGTGAATGAAAAACTGTTTTTT,CAWTESVNEKLFF
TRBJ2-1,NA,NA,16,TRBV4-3,TGCGCCAGCAGCCAAGATCGGCTAGCGAGCTACAATGAGCAGTTCTTC,CASSQDRLASYNEQFF
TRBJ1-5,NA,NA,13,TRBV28,TGTGCCAGCAGCCTCGAGGAAGGTCAGCCCCAGCATTTT,CASSLEEGQPQHF
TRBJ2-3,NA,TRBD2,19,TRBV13,TGTGCCAGCAGCTTAGACAGGCTAGCGGGAGAGGTGTTTACAGATACGCAGTATTTT,CASSLDRLAGEVFTDTQYF
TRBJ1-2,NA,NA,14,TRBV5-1,TGCGCCAGCAGCTTGGGGGACAAGCTCTATGGCTACACCTTC,CASSLGDKLYGYTF
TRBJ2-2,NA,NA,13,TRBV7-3,TGTGCCAGCAGCACCGAACAGACCGGGGAGCTGTTTTTT,CASSTEQTGELFF
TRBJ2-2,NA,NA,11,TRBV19,TGTGCCACCGGACAAACCGGGGAGCTGTTTTTT,CATGQTGELFF
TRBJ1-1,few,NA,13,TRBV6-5,TGTGCCAGCAGTCCCGACAGTTACACTGAAGCTTTCTTT,CASSPDSYTEAFF
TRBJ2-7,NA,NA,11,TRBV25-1,TGTGCCAGCCAACTGTCCTACGAGCAGTACTTC,CASQLSYEQYF
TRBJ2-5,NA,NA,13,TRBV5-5,TGTGCCAGCAGCTTGCACAGGAAAGAGACCCAGTACTTC,CASSLHRKETQYF
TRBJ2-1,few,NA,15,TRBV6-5,TGTGCCAGCAGTTACGAGGGTAGCTCCTACAATGAGCAGTTCTTC,CASSYEGSSYNEQFF
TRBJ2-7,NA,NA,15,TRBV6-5,TGTGCCAGCAGTTACGGAGGGGGCGCGACCTACGAGCAGTACTTC,CASSYGGGATYEQYF
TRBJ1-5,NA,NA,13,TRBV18,TGTGCCAGCTCACCGGGGGGTGGGGAGCCCCAGCATTTT,CASSPGGGEPQHF
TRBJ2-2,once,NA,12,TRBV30,TGTGCCTGGAGCCAGTTCACCGGGGAGCTGTTTTTT,CAWSQFTGELFF
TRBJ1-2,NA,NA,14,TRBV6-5,TGTGCCAGCAGTAACCGCAGGGGAAGTCGTGGCTACACCTTC,CASSNRRGSRGYTF
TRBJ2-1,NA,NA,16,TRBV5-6,TGTGCCAGCAGCTTGGTAGGTCAGGGCGCCTACAATGAGCAGTTCTTC,CASSLVGQGAYNEQFF
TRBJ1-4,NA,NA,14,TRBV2,TGTGCCAGCACCAGTCGACAGATCAATGAAAAACTGTTTTTT,CASTSRQINEKLFF
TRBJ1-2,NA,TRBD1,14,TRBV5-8,TGTGCCAGCAGCTTGGTAAGACAGGGACATGGCTACACCTTC,CASSLVRQGHGYTF
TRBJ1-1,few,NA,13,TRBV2,TGTGCCAGCAGCTATTTATTGAACACTGAAGCTTTCTTT,CASSYLLNTEAFF
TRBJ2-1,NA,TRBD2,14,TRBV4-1,TGCGCTAGCGGGGGGGCCTCTCGTTACAATGAGCAGTTCTTC,CASGGASRYNEQFF
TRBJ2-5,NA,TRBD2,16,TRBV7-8,TGTGCCAGCAGCTTAGTGGTAGCGGGAGGCCAAGAGACCCAGTACTTC,CASSLVVAGGQETQYF
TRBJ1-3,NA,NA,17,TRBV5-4,TGTGCCAGCAGCCCCGACCCCACAGGGTATACAGGAAACACCATATATTTT,CASSPDPTGYTGNTIYF
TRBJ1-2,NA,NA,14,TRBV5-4,TGTGCCAGCAGCCCAACGATCCGCACAGATGGCTACACCTTC,CASSPTIRTDGYTF
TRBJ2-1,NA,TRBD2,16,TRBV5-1,TGCGCCAGCAGCTTGGCCTTAGCGGGGGGGCTGTATGAGCAGTTCTTC,CASSLALAGGLYEQFF
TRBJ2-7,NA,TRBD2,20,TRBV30,TGTGCCTGGAGTGTAAACAGGCAACGGGCGACTAGCGTATTTTACTACGAGCAGTACTTC,CAWSVNRQRATSVFYYEQYF
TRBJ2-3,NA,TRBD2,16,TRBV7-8,TGTGCCAGCAGCCGCAGGCTAGCGGGGTCCCCTAATACGCAGTATTTT,CASSRRLAGSPNTQYF
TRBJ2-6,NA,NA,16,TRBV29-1,TGCAGCGTTGCCAGGGACACCGACTCTGGGGCCAACGTCCTGACTTTC,CSVARDTDSGANVLTF
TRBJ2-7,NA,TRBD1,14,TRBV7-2,TGTGCCAGCAGCTTCGGACAGGGGGCGGGCGAGCAGTACTTC,CASSFGQGAGEQYF
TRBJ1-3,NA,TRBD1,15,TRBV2,TGTGCCAGCCGAGGACAGGGCTTCTCTGGAAACACCATATATTTT,CASRGQGFSGNTIYF
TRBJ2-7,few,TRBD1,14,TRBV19,TGTGCCAGCCAGCGGGACAGGGACTCCTACGAGCAGTACTTC,CASQRDRDSYEQYF
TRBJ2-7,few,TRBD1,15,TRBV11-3,TGTGCCAGCAGCTCCGGACAGGGGTCCTCCTACGAGCAGTACTTC,CASSSGQGSSYEQYF
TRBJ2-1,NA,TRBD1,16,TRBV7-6,TGTGCCAGCAGCAGCCAACCCGGGACAGGGGTCAATGAGCAGTTCTTC,CASSSQPGTGVNEQFF
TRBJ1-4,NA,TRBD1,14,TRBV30,TGTGCCTGGAGAGCGGGACAGGGTCGCGAAAAACTGTTTTTT,CAWRAGQGREKLFF
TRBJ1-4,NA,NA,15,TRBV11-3,TGTGCCAGCAGCTCGGGGGGCAGGGGAAATGAAAAACTGTTTTTT,CASSSGGRGNEKLFF
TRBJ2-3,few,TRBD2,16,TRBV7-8,TGTGCCAGCAGCCAAACTAGCGGGGGGGGCGTATATACGCAGTATTTT,CASSQTSGGGVYTQYF
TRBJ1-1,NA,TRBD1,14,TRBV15,TGTGCCACCAGCAGGGACAGGAGGAACACTGAAGCTTTCTTT,CATSRDRRNTEAFF
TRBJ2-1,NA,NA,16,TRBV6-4,TGTGCCAGCAGTGCTCGGGTGGGGGCCTCCTACAATGAGCAGTTCTTC,CASSARVGASYNEQFF
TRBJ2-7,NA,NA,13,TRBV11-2,TGTGCCAGCAGCTTATTCGTCTCCTACGAGCAGTACTTC,CASSLFVSYEQYF
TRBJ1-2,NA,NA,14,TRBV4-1,TGCGCCAGCAGCCAGTTAAACACCAACTATGGCTACACCTTC,CASSQLNTNYGYTF
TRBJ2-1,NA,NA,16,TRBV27,TGTGCCAGCAGTAAGTCGGGGAACTTATTTTACAATGAGCAGTTCTTC,CASSKSGNLFYNEQFF
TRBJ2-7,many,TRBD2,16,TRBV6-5,TGTGCCAGCAGTTACTCGACCCTAGCGGGGTATTACGAGCAGTACTTC,CASSYSTLAGYYEQYF
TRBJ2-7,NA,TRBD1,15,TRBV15,TGTGCCACCAGCAGAGATTGGGGACAGTCCTACGAGCAGTACTTC,CATSRDWGQSYEQYF
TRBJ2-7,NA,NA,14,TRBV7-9,TGTGCCAGCAGCTTATTAGGGAGCTCCTACGAGCAGTACTTC,CASSLLGSSYEQYF
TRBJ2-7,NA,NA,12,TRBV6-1,TGTGCCAGCAGTGGGGGAGCCTACGAGCAGTACTTC,CASSGGAYEQYF
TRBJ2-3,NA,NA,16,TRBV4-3,TGCGCCAGCAGCCAAGATTATAGCAGCCTCACAGATACGCAGTATTTT,CASSQDYSSLTDTQYF